The next 7 T cell receptor beta chains were all read from a single sample in a study of T cell repertoires in cytomegalovirus infection. From the reads, TCRdb called clonotypes with MiXCR, one entry per CDR3 protein. The table includes 700,000 to 850,000 distinct CDR3 sequences, around a third detected once. These receptors' antigens are unknown. The starting material was cultured CD8+ T cells from PBMCs, obtained from culture after CMV antigen stimulation. These receptors all come from a human donor in good health (CMV status not recorded). Some clones in this sample may be carry-over from other donors' samples.

This clonotype was counted ten times or more. V is TRBV7-6 and J is TRBJ2-5; 7 bases line up with TRBD1. The CDR3 runs 15 residues. Germline CDR1 reads SGHVS; CDR2 reads FNYEAQ. Trimming cost V 1 base and J 5 bases; bases outside gene matches: 7. CDR3 region: CASSLERGRGETQYF. In DNA form, the CDR3 reads TGTGCCAGCAGCTTAGAAAGGGGGCGCGGGGAGACCCAGTACTTC.

The chain joins TRBV6-1 to TRBJ2-7, with a weak D call TRBD1 (7 bases). The germline CDR1 and CDR2 sequences are MNHNS and SASEGT. This CDR3 is built from 13 residues. Between the trimmed V and J ends, which lost 8 bases and 1 base, there was a span of 12 bases. CDR3 sequence reads: CASAGGPSYEQYF. The CDR3 DNA is TGTGCCAGCGCAGGGGGGCCTTCCTACGAGCAGTACTTC.

The chain is built from TRBV4-3 and TRBJ1-2; D perhaps matches TRBD1 (5 bases). CDR1 and CDR2 (germline): LGHNA, YSLEER. Trimming took off 0 bases at V and 4 bases at J, with 12 bases between the two ends. The CDR3 is 15 residues long. In nucleotides, the CDR3 is TGCGCCAGCAGCCAAGATTCGGTCGGGACCTATGGCTACACCTTC. It codes for CASSQDSVGTYGYTF.

The V gene is TRBV4-1, the J gene TRBJ2-3; D is unresolved. The CDR3 length is 13 residues. Per germline, CDR1 MGHRA and CDR2 YSYEKL. V lost 1 base, J lost 12 bases, and 14 bases lay in between. This chain's CDR3 is CASSQGGPTGQYF. The CDR3 DNA reads as TGCGCCAGCAGCCAAGGTGGACCTACGGGCCAGTATTTT.

The chain joins TRBV7-6 to TRBJ2-3, with D unclear. The length of the CDR3 is 13 residues. CDR1 and CDR2 from the germline V gene are SGHVS and FNYEAQ. V was clipped by 5 bases and J by 4 bases, with 10 bases between them. CDR3 amino acids: CASSTPDSDTQYF. The CDR3 bases are TGTGCCAGCAGCACGCCGGATTCAGATACGCAGTATTTT. Using reference TRBV7-6 and TRBJ2-3 for the parts outside the CDR3, the full variable domain is GAGVSQSPRYKVTKRGQDVALRCDPISGHVSLYWYRQALGQGPEFLTYFNYEAQQDKSGLPNDRFSAERPEGSISTLTIQRTEQRDSAMYRCASSTPDSDTQYFGPGTRLTVL.

This clonotype occurred a few times. The junction departs from the called germline gene at one end, perhaps through a read error. This sequence joins TRBV11-3 and TRBJ1-3, with 7 bases that match TRBD1. CDR1 is SGHNT, CDR2 YENEEA, per germline. CDR3 length equals 9 residues. DNA for the CDR3: TGTGCCAGCGGATGGGACAGTCCCTTT. Encoded protein: CASGWDSPF.

This clonotype was counted many times. One end of the junction varies from germline; a read error may be responsible. This sequence joins TRBV7-2 and TRBJ2-1; a possible D gene is TRBD1 (5 bases). Per germline, CDR1 SGHTA and CDR2 FQGNSA. The CDR3 loop spans 10 amino acids. The CDR3 protein is CASSLDSWVF. DNA of the CDR3: TGTGCCAGCAGCCTAGACAGTTGGGTATTC.